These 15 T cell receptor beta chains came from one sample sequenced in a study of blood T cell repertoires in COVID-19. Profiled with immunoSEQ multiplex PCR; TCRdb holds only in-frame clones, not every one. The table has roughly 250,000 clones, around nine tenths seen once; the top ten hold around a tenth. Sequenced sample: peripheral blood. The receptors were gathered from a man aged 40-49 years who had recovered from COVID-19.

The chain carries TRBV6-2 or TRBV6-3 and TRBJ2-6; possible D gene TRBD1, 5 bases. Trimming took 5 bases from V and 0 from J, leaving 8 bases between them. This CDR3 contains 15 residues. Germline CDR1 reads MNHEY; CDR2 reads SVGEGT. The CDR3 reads CASSQGLSGANVLTF. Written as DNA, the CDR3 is TGTGCCAGCAGTCAGGGCCTCTCTGGGGCCAACGTCCTGACTTTC.

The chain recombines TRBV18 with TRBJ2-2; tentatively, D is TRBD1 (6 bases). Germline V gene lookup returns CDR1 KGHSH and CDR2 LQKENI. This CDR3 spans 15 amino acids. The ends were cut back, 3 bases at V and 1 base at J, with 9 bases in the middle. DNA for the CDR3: TGTGCCAGCTCACCCCAGGGACAGAACACCGGGGAGCTGTTTTTT. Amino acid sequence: CASSPQGQNTGELFF.

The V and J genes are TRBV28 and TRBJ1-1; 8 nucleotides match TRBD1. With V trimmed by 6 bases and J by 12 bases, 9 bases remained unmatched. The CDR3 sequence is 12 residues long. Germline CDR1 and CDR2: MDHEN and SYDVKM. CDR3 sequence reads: CASRFRGRFTFF. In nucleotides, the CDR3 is TGTGCCAGCAGATTCAGGGGGCGCTTTACTTTCTTT.

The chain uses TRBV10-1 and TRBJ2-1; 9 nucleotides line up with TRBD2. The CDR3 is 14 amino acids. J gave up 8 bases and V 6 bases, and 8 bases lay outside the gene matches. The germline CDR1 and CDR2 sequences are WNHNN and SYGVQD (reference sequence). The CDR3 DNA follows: TGCGCCAGCAGCCGGAGCGGGGGGTACCATGAGCAGTTCTTC. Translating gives CASSRSGGYHEQFF.

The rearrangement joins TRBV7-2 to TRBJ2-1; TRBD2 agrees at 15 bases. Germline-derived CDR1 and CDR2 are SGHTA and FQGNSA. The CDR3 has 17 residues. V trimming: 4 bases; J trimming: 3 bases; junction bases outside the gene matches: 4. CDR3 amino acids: CASSWTSGGAGYNEQFF. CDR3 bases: TGTGCCAGCAGCTGGACTAGCGGGGGGGCTGGCTACAATGAGCAGTTCTTC.

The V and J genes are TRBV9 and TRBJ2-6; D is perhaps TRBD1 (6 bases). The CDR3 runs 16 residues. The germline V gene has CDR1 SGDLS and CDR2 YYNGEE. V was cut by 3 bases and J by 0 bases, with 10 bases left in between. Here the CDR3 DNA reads TGTGCCAGCAGCGAGCGACAGGCCTCTGGGGCCAACGTCCTGACTTTC. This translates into CASSERQASGANVLTF.

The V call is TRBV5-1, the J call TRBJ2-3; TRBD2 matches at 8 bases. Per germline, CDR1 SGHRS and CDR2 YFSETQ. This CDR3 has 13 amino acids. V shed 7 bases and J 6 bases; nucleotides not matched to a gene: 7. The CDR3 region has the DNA TGCGCCAGCTCCGGGGGGGGGTTGGATACGCAGTATTTT. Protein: CASSGGGLDTQYF.

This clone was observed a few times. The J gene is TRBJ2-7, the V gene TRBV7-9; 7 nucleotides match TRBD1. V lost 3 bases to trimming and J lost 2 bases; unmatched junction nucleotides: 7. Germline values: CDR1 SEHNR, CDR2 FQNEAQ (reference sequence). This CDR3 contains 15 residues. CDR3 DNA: TGTGCCAGCAGCTTCTCCGACAGGGCCACCTACGAGCAGTACTTC. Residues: CASSFSDRATYEQYF.

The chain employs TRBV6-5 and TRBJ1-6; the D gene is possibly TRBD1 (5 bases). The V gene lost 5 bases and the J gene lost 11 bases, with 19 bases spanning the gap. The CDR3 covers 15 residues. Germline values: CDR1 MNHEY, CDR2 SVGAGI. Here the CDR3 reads CASSPPTDRFAPLHF. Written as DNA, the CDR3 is TGTGCCAGCAGTCCCCCGACAGATAGATTTGCACCCCTCCACTTT.

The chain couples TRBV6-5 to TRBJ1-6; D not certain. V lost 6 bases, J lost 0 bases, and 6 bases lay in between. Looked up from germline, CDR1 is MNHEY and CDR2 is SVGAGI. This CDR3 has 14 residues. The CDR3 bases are TGTGCCAGCAGGCTAAGCTCCTATAATTCACCCCTCCACTTT. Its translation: CASRLSSYNSPLHF.

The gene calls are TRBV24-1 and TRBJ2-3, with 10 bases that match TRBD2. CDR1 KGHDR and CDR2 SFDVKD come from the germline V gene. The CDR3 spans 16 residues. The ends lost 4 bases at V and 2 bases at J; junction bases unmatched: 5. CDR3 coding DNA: TGTGCCACCAGTGACACTAGCGGGAATCCCACAGATACGCAGTATTTT. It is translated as CATSDTSGNPTDTQYF.

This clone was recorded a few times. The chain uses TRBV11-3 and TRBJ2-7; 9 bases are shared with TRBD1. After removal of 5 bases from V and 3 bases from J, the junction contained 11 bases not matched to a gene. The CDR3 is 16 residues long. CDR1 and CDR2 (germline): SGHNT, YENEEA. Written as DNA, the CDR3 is TGTGCCAGCAGCCCCGGCTCCGGGACAGGGTACTACGAGCAGTACTTC. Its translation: CASSPGSGTGYYEQYF.

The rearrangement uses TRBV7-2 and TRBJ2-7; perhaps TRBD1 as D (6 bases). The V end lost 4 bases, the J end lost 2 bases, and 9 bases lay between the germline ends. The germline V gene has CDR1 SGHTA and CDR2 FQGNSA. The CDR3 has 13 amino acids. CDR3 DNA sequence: TGTGCCAGCAGCTACAGGGTCCCCTACGAGCAGTACTTC. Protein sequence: CASSYRVPYEQYF. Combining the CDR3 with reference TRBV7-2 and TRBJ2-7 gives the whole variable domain GAGVSQSPSNKVTEKGKDVELRCDPISGHTALYWYRQSLGQGLEFLIYFQGNSAPDKSGLPSDRFSAERTGGSVSTLTIQRTQQEDSAVYLCASSYRVPYEQYFGPGTRLTVT.

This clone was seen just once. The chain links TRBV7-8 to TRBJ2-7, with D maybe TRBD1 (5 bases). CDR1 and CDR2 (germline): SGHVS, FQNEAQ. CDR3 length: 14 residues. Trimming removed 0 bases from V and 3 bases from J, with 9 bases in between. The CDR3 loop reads CASSLADTGYEQYF. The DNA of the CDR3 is TGTGCCAGCAGCTTAGCGGACACCGGCTACGAGCAGTACTTC.

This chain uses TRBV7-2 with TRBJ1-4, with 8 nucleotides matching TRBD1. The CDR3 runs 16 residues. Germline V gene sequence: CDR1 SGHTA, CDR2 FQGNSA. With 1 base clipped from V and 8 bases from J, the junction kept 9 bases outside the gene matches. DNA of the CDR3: TGTGCCAGCAGCTTAGGAGGCTACAGGGGGTTGGAAAAACTGTTTTTT. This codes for CASSLGGYRGLEKLFF.